This T cell receptor beta chain was documented in a study of blood T cell repertoires in COVID-19. The protocol was immunoSEQ multiplex PCR, while the TCRdb copy is restricted to in-frame clones and leaves out a portion. This sample has 150,000 to 200,000 clones; 80% to 85% occur once, and the top ten carry around 13%. The CDR3 contains 14 residues. Germline V gives CDR1 LNHDA, CDR2 SQIVND (reference sequence). The V end was cut by 5 bases, the J end by 1 base, with 8 bases between. This receptor was obtained from a woman aged 60-75 years who had recovered from COVID-19. The specimen sequenced was PBMCs or T cells enriched from blood (not recorded which). This chain joins TRBV19 and TRBJ2-2, with a weak D call TRBD1 (5 bases). In DNA, the CDR3 is TGTGCCAGTAGTCTTCAGGGGAACACCGGGGAGCTGTTTTTT. Translated, it gives CASSLQGNTGELFF.